This T cell receptor beta chain was identified during a study of T cell responses to AZD1222 COVID-19 vaccine. The CDR3 loop spans 15 amino acids. The germline V gene has CDR1 SGHRS and CDR2 YFSETQ. Trimming pared 0 bases from V and 0 bases from J, leaving 9 bases between. The protocol was immunoSEQ multiplex PCR, while the TCRdb copy is restricted to in-frame clones and leaves out a portion. The table shows about 150,000 clones, with roughly 90% occurring only once. This TCR derives from an adult in good health. The J gene is TRBJ1-2, the V gene TRBV5-1; D remains ambiguous. Sequencing was performed on peripheral blood, taken on day 0 of AZD1222 vaccination. CDR3 region: CASSLDPGPNYGYTF. The CDR3 DNA reads TGCGCCAGCAGCTTGGATCCGGGTCCTAACTATGGCTACACCTTC.